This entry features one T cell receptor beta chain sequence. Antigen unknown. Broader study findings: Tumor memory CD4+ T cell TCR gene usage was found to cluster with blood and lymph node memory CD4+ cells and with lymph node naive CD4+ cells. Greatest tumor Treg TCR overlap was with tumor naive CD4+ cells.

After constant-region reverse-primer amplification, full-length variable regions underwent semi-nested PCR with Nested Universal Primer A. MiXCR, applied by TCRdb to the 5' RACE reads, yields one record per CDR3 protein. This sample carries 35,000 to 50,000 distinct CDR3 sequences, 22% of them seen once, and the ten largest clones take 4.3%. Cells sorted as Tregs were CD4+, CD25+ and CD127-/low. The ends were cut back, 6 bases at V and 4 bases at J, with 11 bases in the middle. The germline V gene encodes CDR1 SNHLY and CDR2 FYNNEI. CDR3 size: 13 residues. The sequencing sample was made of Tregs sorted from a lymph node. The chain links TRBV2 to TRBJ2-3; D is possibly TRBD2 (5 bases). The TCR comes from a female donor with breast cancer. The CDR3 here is CASRDPGADTQYF. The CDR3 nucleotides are TGTGCCAGCAGGGACCCCGGGGCAGATACGCAGTATTTT.